One and the same sample provided the 5 T cell receptor beta chains below, sequenced in a study of T cells in Graves' hyperthyroidism and ophthalmopathy. RNA transcripts served as the template for amplifying TCR beta CDR3 regions. RT-PCR in the first round (using the HTBI primer set) targeted the TCR CDR3. TCRdb itself ran the multiplex PCR reads through MiXCR, one entry per CDR3 protein. The sample has roughly 96,000 distinct CDR3 sequences, approximately 56% seen once; the top ten hold roughly 29%. Material for sequencing was blood. These receptors came from a middle-aged woman with Graves' hyperthyroidism.

V is TRBV10-3 and J is TRBJ2-7; 11 nucleotides line up with TRBD1. Germline values: CDR1 ENHRY, CDR2 SYGVKD. V was clipped by 4 bases and J by 5 bases; unmatched bases: 10. The CDR3 runs to 16 residues. CDR3 loop: CAISVASGQGVHEQYF. CDR3 sequence (DNA): TGTGCCATCAGTGTGGCATCGGGACAGGGGGTACACGAGCAGTACTTC.

V is TRBV4-1 and J is TRBJ2-7, with a possible D match to TRBD2 (6 bases). Trimming removed 0 bases at V and 6 bases at J, with 9 bases between. The CDR3 has 13 residues. In germline, CDR1 is MGHRA, CDR2 YSYEKL. CDR3 sequence: CASSQESSGEQYF. The CDR3 nucleotides are TGCGCCAGCAGCCAAGAGAGTAGCGGCGAGCAGTACTTC.

This clonotype was counted a few times. The chain combines TRBV7-2 with TRBJ2-3; D remains unclear. CDR1 is SGHTA and CDR2 is FQGNSA in the germline V gene. This CDR3 region has 12 residues. Trimming shortened V by 5 bases and J by 7 bases, and 10 bases separated the two germline ends. The CDR3, as DNA: TGTGCCAGCAGCACCCGATTATATACGCAGTATTTT. It encodes CASSTRLYTQYF.

The sample holds one count of this clonotype. This chain joins TRBV15 and TRBJ1-5; perhaps TRBD1 as D (6 bases). CDR3 size: 16 residues. The V and J ends lost 2 bases and 1 base respectively, with 12 bases between them. Germline lookup yields CDR1 LNHNV and CDR2 YYDKDF (reference sequence). The CDR3, as DNA: TGTGCCACCAGCAGAATACCTACAGGGAGCAATCAGCCCCAGCATTTT. This encodes CATSRIPTGSNQPQHF.

The V gene is TRBV11-1, the J gene TRBJ2-7; TRBD1 or TRBD2 may be the D gene (5 bases each). Germline lookup yields CDR1 SGHAT and CDR2 FQDESV (reference sequence). The CDR3 runs to 11 residues. The ends were cut back, 11 bases at V and 4 bases at J, with 12 bases in the middle. CDR3 sequence (DNA): TGTGCCTCTGGGGACGGGTACGAGCAGTACTTC. Translation gives CASGDGYEQYF.